This T cell receptor (beta chain) was identified in a study of blood T cell repertoires in COVID-19. Across the study: Spain, Italy and the United States supplied samples that represented acute and convalescent COVID-19. The cDNA or gDNA used as material had been derived from T cells, B-cell-depleted T cells, or PBMCs.

In the study's own analysis: Estimates of nucleated cell counts were drawn from the amplification of reference gene primers. Assay: immunoSEQ multiplex PCR; the TCRdb copy retains only in-frame clones and omits some. V and J calls and clone size come straight from that table; D and trimming were deduced from the DNA. Counted here are about 180,000 clones, roughly 80% occurring once; the ten biggest clones make up 14%. The origin of this receptor is a man between 18 and 35 years old with active or convalescent COVID-19. The material sequenced was peripheral blood.

In nucleotides, the CDR3 is TGTGCCAGCTCACCCTCAGGGTCGAACAATGAGCAGTTCTTC. Translating it yields CASSPSGSNNEQFF. This chain links TRBV18 with TRBJ2-1; tentative D call: TRBD1 (5 bases). V dropped 3 bases and J dropped 5 bases, with 11 bases sitting between them. CDR3 length: 14 amino acids. Germline assignment: CDR1 KGHSH and CDR2 LQKENI. Variable domain in full (rest from reference TRBV18 and TRBJ2-1): NAGVMQNPRHLVRRRGQEARLRCSPMKGHSHVYWYRQLPEEGLKFMVYLQKENIIDESGMPKERFSAEFPKEGPSILRIQQVVRGDSAAYFCASSPSGSNNEQFFGPGTRLTVL.